These 28 T cell receptor beta chains were all obtained from the same sample, sequenced in a study of cytomegalovirus exposure and HLA in healthy donors. The PCR had 60 Vbeta and 13 Jbeta primers. Clones were sequenced by immunoSEQ multiplex PCR, and TCRdb holds only the in-frame ones, with some missing. The listing records over 150,000 clones. Material: PBMCs. Every receptor here comes from a boy younger than 18 in good health and CMV-seronegative.

The chain links TRBV7-3 to TRBJ2-2, with 7 bases identical to TRBD2. Germline CDR1 reads SGHTA; CDR2 reads FQGTGA. The CDR3 length is 15 residues. The V and J ends lost 2 bases and 4 bases, in that order; junction bases with no gene match: 4. The CDR3 coding sequence is TGTGCCAGCAGCTTAGGGGGGGGGACCACCGGGGAGCTGTTTTTT. Translated, it gives CASSLGGGTTGELFF.

This chain uses TRBV7-9 with TRBJ2-5; D remains ambiguous. The J call may not be correct, given that the DNA end is closer to TRBJ2-7. Looked up from germline, CDR1 is SEHNR and CDR2 is FQNEAQ (reference sequence). The CDR3 spans 13 residues. CDR3 sequence (DNA): TGTGCCAGCAGCTTCTCAGGAATTAACGAGCAGTACTTC. Translating it yields CASSFSGINEQYF.

The chain employs TRBV20-1 and TRBJ2-3; D remains unclear. V gave up 6 bases and J gave up 6 bases, with 10 bases separating them. The CDR3 consists of 11 residues. Germline loops: CDR1 DFQATT, CDR2 SNEGSKA (reference sequence). Here the CDR3 reads CSAEVSDTQYF. The CDR3 nucleotides read TGCAGTGCCGAGGTGTCGGATACGCAGTATTTT.

The chain carries TRBV30 and TRBJ1-6; 7 bases agree with TRBD1. The CDR3 is 16 residues long. V gave up 5 bases and J gave up 0 bases; unmatched junction bases: 7. Germline V lookup: CDR1 GTSNPN, CDR2 SVGIG (reference sequence). CDR3 sequence reads: CAWLPGQSSYNSPLHF. DNA of the CDR3: TGTGCCTGGCTTCCGGGACAGAGCTCCTATAATTCACCCCTCCACTTT.

V gene TRBV7-3 combines with J gene TRBJ2-2, with 8 bases that match TRBD2. The CDR3 is made up of 18 amino acids. Germline CDR1 is SGHTA and CDR2 is FQGTGA. After removal of 5 bases from V and 1 base from J, the junction contained 12 bases not matched to a gene. DNA of the CDR3: TGTGCCAGCAGCCCCAGGGCGGCGGGGGGCATGAACACCGGGGAGCTGTTTTTT. Translation: CASSPRAAGGMNTGELFF.

The chain is built from TRBV7-9 and TRBJ1-4, with a possible D match to TRBD1 (6 bases). Germline V lookup: CDR1 SEHNR, CDR2 FQNEAQ (reference sequence). This CDR3 spans 16 amino acids. V was shortened by 5 bases and J by 3 bases, with 16 bases between the two germline ends. The CDR3 protein is CASSHTTGLANEKLFF. The CDR3, as DNA: TGTGCCAGCAGCCACACAACAGGGTTGGCTAATGAAAAACTGTTTTTT.

The chain recombines TRBV6-5 with TRBJ1-2, with D possibly being TRBD1 (5 bases). CDR3 size: 15 residues. V dropped 2 bases and J dropped 6 bases, with 16 bases sitting between them. The germline CDR1 and CDR2 sequences are MNHEY and SVGAGI. CDR3 residues: CASSYRGTMADGYTF. The CDR3 nucleotides read TGTGCCAGCAGTTACCGCGGGACCATGGCCGATGGCTACACCTTC.

The chain carries TRBV19 and TRBJ2-1; unclear D gene. CDR1 and CDR2 from the germline V gene are LNHDA and SQIVND (reference sequence). Trimming removed 7 bases at V and 3 bases at J, with 16 bases between. This CDR3 spans 15 amino acids. The CDR3: CASISSPNHYNEQFF. CDR3 DNA: TGTGCCAGTATATCAAGCCCCAACCACTACAATGAGCAGTTCTTC.

The gene calls are TRBV30 and TRBJ1-3; TRBD1 agrees at 7 bases. V was pared by 0 bases and J by 1 base, with 6 bases of the junction left unmatched. CDR1 is GTSNPN, CDR2 SVGIG, per germline (reference sequence). This CDR3 is built from 16 residues. The chain's CDR3 is CAWSVYTGDSGNTIYF. In DNA, the CDR3 is TGTGCCTGGAGTGTCTACACAGGGGATTCTGGAAACACCATATATTTT.

This chain uses TRBV19 with TRBJ2-6; 7 nucleotides match TRBD1. The germline V gene has CDR1 LNHDA and CDR2 SQIVND (reference sequence). J lost 0 bases, V lost 6 bases, and 2 bases had no gene match. The CDR3 length is 15 residues. CDR3 loop: CASSHRGSGANVLTF. The CDR3 bases are TGTGCCAGTAGCCACAGGGGCTCTGGGGCCAACGTCCTGACTTTC.

The chain joins TRBV5-4 to TRBJ2-5; 10 nucleotides agree with TRBD1. This CDR3 spans 16 amino acids. The junction had 11 bases not matched to a gene; V was cut back by 4 bases and J by 5 bases. CDR1 and CDR2 from the germline V gene are SGHNT and YYREEE (reference sequence). CDR3 nucleotides: TGTGCCAGCAGCCCTAGAAAGGGACAGGGGTTGGAGACCCAGTACTTC. Protein sequence: CASSPRKGQGLETQYF.

J is TRBJ1-4 and V is TRBV7-6; TRBD1 agrees at 8 bases. This CDR3 has 15 residues. The trim removed 5 bases at V and 4 bases at J, leaving 6 bases unmatched. Germline CDR1 reads SGHVS; CDR2 reads FNYEAQ. CDR3 sequence (DNA): TGTGCCAGCAGCCGTCCCGGACAGGGTAATGAAAAACTGTTTTTT. It is translated as CASSRPGQGNEKLFF.

The gene calls are TRBV28 and TRBJ1-3; the D gene is possibly TRBD1 (5 bases). Trimming stripped 2 bases from V and 4 bases from J, with 9 bases between. Germline V gene sequence: CDR1 MDHEN, CDR2 SYDVKM. The CDR3 runs to 14 residues. The CDR3 loop reads CASSLIRGGNTIYF. CDR3 sequence (DNA): TGTGCCAGCAGTTTAATTCGGGGGGGAAACACCATATATTTT.

Concerning this clone itself: The same CDR3 is also encoded by other DNA sequences in this sample. This chain connects TRBV5-1 to TRBJ2-7; D is undetermined. The CDR3 has 12 amino acids. Trimming took 4 bases from V and 0 from J, leaving 5 bases between them. Germline V lookup: CDR1 SGHRS, CDR2 YFSETQ. The chain's CDR3 is CASSLNSYEQYF. In DNA form, the CDR3 reads TGCGCCAGCAGCCTAAACTCCTACGAGCAGTACTTC.

The chain recombines TRBV27 with TRBJ1-5; 10 bases fit TRBD1. The V segment lost 5 bases and the J segment 7 bases; nucleotides outside the gene matches: 5. This CDR3 comprises 14 residues. Germline V CDR1 and CDR2: MNHEY, SMNVEV (reference sequence). In DNA form, the CDR3 reads TGTGCCAGCAGTCGGGGGACAGGGGAGCAGCCCCAGCATTTT. Translating gives CASSRGTGEQPQHF.

The rearrangement uses TRBV5-1 and TRBJ2-1; 9 bases align to TRBD2. The CDR3 has 16 amino acids. Germline assignment: CDR1 SGHRS and CDR2 YFSETQ. After removal of 1 base from V and 5 bases from J, the junction contained 7 bases not matched to a gene. DNA of the CDR3: TGCGCCAGCAGCTTGTCGGGACTAGCCTACGACAATGAGCAGTTCTTC. Encoded protein: CASSLSGLAYDNEQFF.

This chain uses TRBV30 with TRBJ2-7; D possibly corresponds to TRBD2 (6 bases). Trimming removed 3 bases from V and 5 bases from J, with 8 bases in between. CDR3 length: 11 amino acids. The germline V gene encodes CDR1 GTSNPN and CDR2 SVGIG (reference sequence). The CDR3 is CAWRGLHEQYF. The CDR3 bases are TGTGCCTGGAGGGGACTCCACGAGCAGTACTTC.

V and J are TRBV5-6 and TRBJ2-5; possible D gene TRBD2, 5 bases. V was cut by 4 bases and J by 0 bases, with 10 bases left in between. This CDR3 is 14 amino acids long. CDR1 and CDR2 from the germline V gene are SGHDT and YYEEEE. The CDR3 nucleotides are TGTGCCAGCAGCCCTGGACTTGACCAAGAGACCCAGTACTTC. Protein product: CASSPGLDQETQYF. The whole variable domain, filled in from reference TRBV5-6 and TRBJ2-5, reads DAGVTQSPTHLIKTRGQQVTLRCSPKSGHDTVSWYQQALGQGPQFIFQYYEEEERQRGNFPDRFSGHQFPNYSSELNVNALLLGDSALYLCASSPGLDQETQYFGPGTRLLVL.

The chain employs TRBV18 and TRBJ2-7; D perhaps matches TRBD2 (6 bases). Germline V CDR1 and CDR2: KGHSH, LQKENI. There are 17 residues in the CDR3. Trimming removed 4 bases at V and 2 bases at J, with 21 bases between. CDR3 nucleotides: TGTGCCAGCTCACTACGCGGGGCCGGGGGTACACCCTACGAGCAGTACTTC. This codes for CASSLRGAGGTPYEQYF.

V is TRBV5-4 and J is TRBJ1-1, with D perhaps TRBD1 (5 bases). This CDR3 is built from 17 residues. The germline gives CDR1 SGHNT, CDR2 YYREEE (reference sequence). V gave up 4 bases and J gave up 3 bases, with 22 bases separating them. In DNA form, the CDR3 reads TGTGCCAGCAGCGGTGTTGAGGGGAGGAGGGGAGACACTGAAGCTTTCTTT. It translates to CASSGVEGRRGDTEAFF. Full variable domain (rest looked up from reference TRBV5-4 and TRBJ1-1): ETGVTQSPTHLIKTRGQQVTLRCSSQSGHNTVSWYQQALGQGPQFIFQYYREEENGRGNFPPRFSGLQFPNYSSELNVNALELDDSALYLCASSGVEGRRGDTEAFFGQGTRLTVV.

This sequence joins TRBV6-1 and TRBJ1-6, with D uncertain. V lost 6 bases, J lost 7 bases, and 7 bases lay in between. Germline values: CDR1 MNHNS, CDR2 SASEGT. This CDR3 is built from 12 residues. CDR3 in DNA: TGTGCCAGCAGGCAAGCCAATTCACCCCTCCACTTT. Protein: CASRQANSPLHF.

This CDR3 reads CASSIGLAGGTDTQYF. Written as DNA, the CDR3 is TGTGCCAGCAGCATCGGACTAGCGGGGGGCACAGATACGCAGTATTTT. The chain links TRBV7-3 to TRBJ2-3, with 13 bases that match TRBD2. The CDR3 length is 16 residues. Unmatched junction bases numbered 3, after V lost 5 bases and J lost 1 base. Per the germline V gene, CDR1 is SGHTA and CDR2 is FQGTGA.

This chain uses TRBV2 with TRBJ1-2, with 7 bases identical to TRBD1. The V and J ends lost 7 bases and 6 bases, in that order; junction bases with no gene match: 8. Per germline, CDR1 SNHLY and CDR2 FYNNEI. This CDR3 has 13 amino acids. CDR3 region: CASTTGTEDGYTF. The CDR3, as DNA: TGTGCCAGCACAACCGGGACAGAGGATGGCTACACCTTC.

A word on this clone: At the DNA level, this CDR3 is encoded by other sequences in the same sample as well. The J gene is TRBJ1-1, the V gene TRBV7-9; D is unresolved. The CDR3 length is 13 residues. CDR1 SEHNR and CDR2 FQNEAQ come from the germline V gene (reference sequence). V was trimmed by 2 bases and J by 10 bases, leaving 14 bases between them. CDR3 DNA sequence: TGTGCCAGCAGCTTACCGTTTAGAGAGGCAGCTTTCTTT. Protein sequence: CASSLPFREAAFF.

This chain links TRBV5-1 with TRBJ1-2; D not certain. The CDR3 has 11 residues. Trimming took off 2 bases at V and 8 bases at J, with 7 bases between the two ends. Germline V lookup: CDR1 SGHRS, CDR2 YFSETQ. The CDR3 region is CASSLGGGYTF. CDR3 DNA: TGCGCCAGCAGCTTAGGAGGCGGCTACACCTTC.

V usage is TRBV6-5 and J usage is TRBJ1-1; TRBD1 is a possible D gene (5 bases). In germline, CDR1 is MNHEY, CDR2 SVGAGI. The CDR3 has 15 amino acids. V lost 0 bases to trimming and J lost 11 bases, with 19 bases between them. In DNA, the CDR3 is TGTGCCAGCAGTTACTCGGAGGGGAGCGTGTTAGGGGCTTTCTTT. Translation gives CASSYSEGSVLGAFF.

The chain has TRBV6-5 and TRBJ2-5, with a possible D match to TRBD1 (6 bases). V shed 4 bases and J shed 5 bases, with 11 bases lying between them. The CDR3 has 13 residues. The V gene's germline CDR1 is MNHEY and CDR2 SVGAGI. This CDR3 is CASSSDRPETQYF. CDR3 sequence (DNA): TGTGCCAGCAGTTCCGACAGGCCCGAGACCCAGTACTTC.

This rearrangement joins TRBV6-6 to TRBJ1-5, with a tentative D call TRBD1 (6 bases). The V and J ends lost 8 bases and 5 bases respectively, with 13 bases between them. The CDR3 sequence is 13 residues long. Germline V gene data show CDR1 as MNHNY and CDR2 as SVGAGI (reference sequence). The CDR3 loop is CASSSTGYQPQHF. As DNA, the CDR3 is TGTGCCAGCTCCTCCACAGGGTATCAGCCCCAGCATTTT.